The clone carrying this TCR beta chain was recorded a few times. The CDR3 regions of TCR beta were amplified from RNA transcripts. The study used the HTBI primer set for a first-round RT-PCR of the TCR CDR3. MiXCR, run by TCRdb on the multiplex PCR reads, gives a single entry per CDR3 protein. This repertoire shows approximately 620,000 distinct CDR3 sequences, roughly 14% found once; its top ten account for under 7%. The data are from a study of T cells in Graves' hyperthyroidism and ophthalmopathy. Clinical symptoms, serum thyroxine, TRAb, thyroid ultrasound and orbital computed tomography informed diagnoses. Progressors' blood was drawn at hyperthyroidism diagnosis, before ophthalmopathy symptoms. Out of 10 ml of fresh peripheral blood came the PBMCs. The germline V gene has CDR1 KGHSH and CDR2 LQKENI. Trimming stripped 6 bases from V and 8 bases from J, with 13 bases between. The CDR3 has 12 amino acids.

This sequence was found in a woman in her 30s with Graves' hyperthyroidism that later progressed to Graves' ophthalmopathy. The sample consisted of blood. The chain has TRBV18 and TRBJ1-1; D gene uncertain. CDR3: CASSPIPQEAFF. For the CDR3, the DNA is TGTGCCAGCTCCCCGATCCCCCAGGAAGCTTTCTTT.